Judged by abundance, the clone carrying this TCR beta chain is medium-sized. What it recognizes is unknown. The time point here: sample taken at primary tumor resection. Whole RNA came from tumor, nontumor lung or frozen PBMC and was sequenced without being sorted. The data originate from a study of spatial heterogeneity in lung cancer. For the study at large: There were consistently more beta-chain sequences detected than alpha-chain sequences. Overall study findings and caveats: Mutation counts in tumors were tracked by counts of expanded intratumoral alpha and beta TCRs.

Unmatched junction bases numbered 15, after V lost 6 bases and J lost 0 bases. There are 19 residues in the CDR3. Germline values: CDR1 KGHDR, CDR2 SFDVKD. MiXCR, run by TCRdb on the 5' RACE reads, gives a single entry per CDR3 protein. Counted here are about 820 distinct CDR3 sequences, 6.5% to 7.5% occurring once; the ten biggest clones make up 29%. The chain carries TRBV24-1 and TRBJ2-3; TRBD2 matches 9 bases. The sequences come from lung tumor tissue, collected at surgery. The sequence came from a female donor with early-stage non-small cell lung cancer. The CDR3 spells CATSRRAGTSGLSTDTQYF. The CDR3 DNA is TGTGCCACCAGTCGGCGAGCGGGTACTAGCGGGCTAAGCACAGATACGCAGTATTTT.